These T cell receptor beta chains were read from a single sample in a study of blood T cell repertoires in COVID-19. Produced via immunoSEQ multiplex PCR; TCRdb's table is partial and in-frame only. The table includes fewer than 250,000 clones, approximately 78% detected once. The sequencing sample was made of peripheral blood. The receptors were gathered from a woman older than 75 with acute or convalescent COVID-19. CDR3s include the opening cysteine and the closing phenylalanine or tryptophan. Fields, in order: V gene, J gene, CDR3 length, D gene, clone size, CDR3 protein, CDR3 DNA. A D gene is named only where the DNA matches it firmly. Size is stated for part of the rows, as once, few or many counts, or as a class when the clone is expanded.

V: TRBV7-2
J: TRBJ2-7
length: 14
D: TRBD2
size: few
CDR3: CASSNRAGVYEQYF
DNA: TGTGCCAGCAGCAACCGAGCGGGGGTATACGAGCAGTACTTC

V: TRBV19
J: TRBJ1-2
length: 16
D: NA
size: NA
CDR3: CASSIPGSAANYGYTF
DNA: TGTGCCAGTAGTATCCCTGGGAGCGCCGCCAACTATGGCTACACCTTC

V: TRBV6-6
J: TRBJ2-2
length: 14
D: TRBD2
size: NA
CDR3: CASKAGANTGELFF
DNA: TGTGCCTCAAAAGCGGGAGCTAACACCGGGGAGCTGTTTTTT

V: TRBV5-1
J: TRBJ2-2
length: 15
D: TRBD1
size: NA
CDR3: CASSAGTGNTGELFF
DNA: TGCGCCAGCAGCGCAGGGACAGGGAACACCGGGGAGCTGTTTTTT

V: TRBV20-1
J: TRBJ2-5
length: 11
D: NA
size: NA
CDR3: CSAAPGETQYF
DNA: TGCAGTGCTGCCCCAGGGGAGACCCAGTACTTC

V: TRBV18
J: TRBJ2-7
length: 14
D: NA
size: few
CDR3: CASSHSGRDYEQYF
DNA: TGTGCCAGCTCCCATTCTGGGCGGGACTACGAGCAGTACTTC

V: TRBV10-3
J: TRBJ2-7
length: 15
D: TRBD2
size: NA
CDR3: CAISESIAGVHEQYF
DNA: TGTGCCATCAGTGAGTCCATAGCGGGGGTTCACGAGCAGTACTTC

V: TRBV19
J: TRBJ1-2
length: 15
D: NA
size: NA
CDR3: CASTATLGQNYGYTF
DNA: TGTGCCAGTACCGCGACATTGGGGCAGAACTATGGCTACACCTTC

V: TRBV6-1
J: TRBJ1-2
length: 15
D: TRBD1
size: NA
CDR3: CASSEAGGGGYGYTF
DNA: TGTGCCAGCAGTGAAGCAGGAGGGGGCGGCTATGGCTACACCTTC

V: TRBV5-1
J: TRBJ2-3
length: 15
D: NA
size: NA
CDR3: CASSLQSEGTDTQYF
DNA: TGCGCCAGCAGCTTGCAGTCAGAGGGCACAGATACGCAGTATTTT

V: TRBV6-5
J: TRBJ2-1
length: 15
D: TRBD2
size: NA
CDR3: CASNQAGGLYNEQFF
DNA: TGTGCCAGCAACCAAGCGGGGGGCCTCTACAATGAGCAGTTCTTC

V: TRBV5-4
J: TRBJ2-7
length: 14
D: TRBD2
size: NA
CDR3: CASSPPGSSGAQYF
DNA: TGTGCCAGCAGCCCCCCGGGGTCTAGCGGCGCGCAGTACTTC

V: TRBV20-1
J: TRBJ2-3
length: 17
D: TRBD2
size: NA
CDR3: CSASGTGTSGRTDTQYF
DNA: TGCAGTGCTAGTGGAACCGGGACTAGCGGGAGAACAGATACGCAGTATTTT

V: TRBV5-1
J: TRBJ2-4
length: 16
D: NA
size: NA
CDR3: CASSLAGTQGGNIQYF
DNA: TGCGCCAGCAGCTTGGCCGGGACTCAAGGTGGAAACATTCAGTACTTC

V: TRBV24-1
J: TRBJ2-3
length: 16
D: TRBD2
size: NA
CDR3: CATSDPSGGNTDTQYF
DNA: TGTGCCACCAGTGATCCTAGCGGGGGGAACACAGATACGCAGTATTTT

V: TRBV7-8
J: TRBJ2-1
length: 15
D: NA
size: NA
CDR3: CASSLPASSYNEQFF
DNA: TGTGCCAGCAGCTTACCGGCTAGCTCCTACAATGAGCAGTTCTTC

V: TRBV10-3
J: TRBJ2-2
length: 15
D: TRBD2
size: NA
CDR3: CAISLTSGNTGELFF
DNA: TGTGCCATCAGTTTAACTAGCGGGAACACCGGGGAGCTGTTTTTT

V: TRBV29-1
J: TRBJ2-7
length: 14
D: TRBD2
size: NA
CDR3: CSVLQTSGIYEQYF
DNA: TGCAGCGTCCTCCAGACTAGCGGCATCTACGAGCAGTACTTC

V: TRBV27
J: TRBJ1-2
length: 13
D: NA
size: NA
CDR3: CASSFREGDGYTF
DNA: TGTGCCAGCAGTTTCCGGGAAGGTGATGGCTACACCTTC

V: TRBV6-5
J: TRBJ1-4
length: 16
D: TRBD1
size: NA
CDR3: CASSYSTGGGSEKLFF
DNA: TGTGCCAGCAGTTACTCCACAGGGGGCGGGAGTGAAAAACTGTTTTTT

V: TRBV30
J: TRBJ2-3
length: 17
D: NA
size: NA
CDR3: CAWSLSYSVGRTDTQYF
DNA: TGTGCCTGGAGTTTGAGTTACAGCGTTGGGAGGACAGATACGCAGTATTTT

V: TRBV19
J: TRBJ2-7
length: 15
D: TRBD1
size: NA
CDR3: CASTTGTGGISEQYF
DNA: TGTGCCAGTACCACCGGGACAGGGGGTATTAGCGAGCAGTACTTC

V: TRBV7-8
J: TRBJ2-1
length: 16
D: TRBD2
size: few
CDR3: CASSLERLAGADEQFF
DNA: TGTGCCAGCAGCTTAGAGCGGCTAGCGGGAGCGGATGAGCAGTTCTTC

V: TRBV9
J: TRBJ2-7
length: 16
D: NA
size: NA
CDR3: CASSDNPRDSSYEQYF
DNA: TGTGCCAGCAGCGACAACCCCCGGGACTCCTCCTACGAGCAGTACTTC

V: TRBV18
J: TRBJ2-3
length: 15
D: NA
size: few
CDR3: CASSPQGSTADTQYF
DNA: TGTGCCAGCTCGCCTCAGGGGTCCACGGCAGATACGCAGTATTTT

V: TRBV19
J: TRBJ1-2
length: 15
D: NA
size: NA
CDR3: CASKPGREANYGYTF
DNA: TGTGCCAGTAAGCCGGGCAGGGAGGCAAACTATGGCTACACCTTC

V: TRBV11-3
J: TRBJ1-1
length: 15
D: NA
size: NA
CDR3: CASSEGDIMNTEAFF
DNA: TGTGCCAGCAGTGAAGGGGACATAATGAACACTGAAGCTTTCTTT

V: TRBV10-3
J: TRBJ2-3
length: 15
D: TRBD2
size: NA
CDR3: CAISDRAGGSDTQYF
DNA: TGTGCCATCAGTGACAGAGCGGGGGGGTCGGATACGCAGTATTTT

V: TRBV19
J: TRBJ1-1
length: 14
D: NA
size: once
CDR3: CASMPDSVILEAFF
DNA: TGTGCCAGTATGCCGGACAGCGTTATACTCGAAGCTTTCTTT

V: TRBV5-8
J: TRBJ1-1
length: 13
D: NA
size: once
CDR3: CASSVYRGDGAFF
DNA: TGTGCCAGCAGCGTTTATAGGGGTGACGGAGCTTTCTTT

V: TRBV6-4
J: TRBJ2-1
length: 15
D: TRBD2
size: NA
CDR3: CASSPLGAGAGEQFF
DNA: TGTGCCAGCAGTCCACTCGGAGCGGGAGCGGGCGAGCAGTTCTTC

V: TRBV19
J: TRBJ1-1
length: 17
D: NA
size: NA
CDR3: CASSIDPEPLLNTEAFF
DNA: TGTGCCAGTAGTATAGACCCGGAGCCTCTACTGAACACTGAAGCTTTCTTT

V: TRBV5-1
J: TRBJ2-5
length: 14
D: TRBD2
size: NA
CDR3: CASSQASGAETQYF
DNA: TGCGCCAGCAGCCAAGCTAGCGGGGCAGAGACCCAGTACTTC

V: TRBV12-3/TRBV12-4
J: TRBJ1-6
length: 12
D: NA
size: NA
CDR3: CASSWANRPLHF
DNA: TGTGCCAGCAGTTGGGCAAACAGACCCCTCCACTTT

V: TRBV7-9
J: TRBJ1-6
length: 17
D: TRBD1
size: NA
CDR3: CASSLGDRNSYNSPLHF
DNA: TGTGCCAGCAGCTTAGGGGACAGGAACTCCTATAATTCACCCCTCCACTTT

V: TRBV18
J: TRBJ1-3
length: 15
D: NA
size: NA
CDR3: CASSVLSVLGNTIYF
DNA: TGTGCCAGCTCAGTTTTGTCGGTCCTCGGAAACACCATATATTTT

V: TRBV27
J: TRBJ1-5
length: 13
D: NA
size: NA
CDR3: CASSFRVNQPQHF
DNA: TGTGCCAGCAGTTTCAGGGTCAATCAGCCCCAGCATTTT

V: TRBV27
J: TRBJ2-2
length: 12
D: NA
size: NA
CDR3: CASSPQIGELFF
DNA: TGTGCCAGCTCCCCCCAAATTGGGGAGCTGTTTTTT

V: TRBV19
J: TRBJ1-2
length: 13
D: NA
size: NA
CDR3: CASKLSDTYGYTF
DNA: TGTGCCAGTAAGCTATCTGACACCTATGGCTACACCTTC

V: TRBV12-3/TRBV12-4
J: TRBJ2-1
length: 12
D: NA
size: NA
CDR3: CASSLRRDEQFF
DNA: TGTGCCAGCAGTTTACGGCGGGATGAGCAGTTCTTC

V: TRBV27
J: TRBJ1-2
length: 15
D: TRBD1
size: once
CDR3: CASSLLSGGAGGYTF
DNA: TGTGCCAGCAGTTTATTATCAGGGGGCGCTGGGGGCTACACCTTC

V: TRBV5-1
J: TRBJ2-7
length: 14
D: NA
size: NA
CDR3: CASSLAQDPYEQYF
DNA: TGCGCCAGCAGCTTGGCACAGGACCCCTACGAGCAGTACTTC